The 18 T cell receptor beta chains listed next were all sequenced from one sample in a study of T cells after yellow fever vaccination (dated by TCRdb to between 2017 and 2020). Receptor libraries were prepared by 5' RACE. The data were produced on an Illumina HiSeq 2500. In TCRdb, the public reads were trimmed at Q25 with fastp and aligned with MiXCR, with productive beta chains retained. Rows with one shared CDR3 protein collapse into an entry with the most common genes and DNA. Across this sample there are 150,000 to 200,000 distinct CDR3 sequences, with 5.5% to 8% seen only once. The ten largest make up 2.9% of the sample. The sample's treatment or condition, from its label and the paper: live attenuated yellow fever vaccine strain. This specimen consisted of CD4+ T cells sorted from PBMCs, obtained on the day of the first yellow fever vaccination. The receptors shown here come from a man younger than 30 who received the YFV17D yellow fever vaccine.

There are many counts of this clonotype. CDR3 residues: CSAIHETQYF. The CDR3 bases are TGCAGTGCTATACACGAGACCCAGTACTTC. V usage is TRBV20-1 and J usage is TRBJ2-5; D ambiguous. The CDR3 is 10 amino acids. CDR1 DFQATT and CDR2 SNEGSKA come from the germline V gene (reference sequence). V was clipped by 4 bases and J by 5 bases, with 5 bases between them.

V and J are TRBV20-1 and TRBJ1-1; D gene ambiguous. Trimming stripped 1 base from V and 0 bases from J, with 9 bases between. The length of the CDR3 is 14 residues. Germline assignment: CDR1 DFQATT and CDR2 SNEGSKA (reference sequence). The chain's CDR3 is CSARGQTLNTEAFF. The DNA for the CDR3 is TGCAGTGCTAGAGGCCAGACTCTGAACACTGAAGCTTTCTTT.

This clonotype was counted at least ten times. This rearrangement joins TRBV11-1 to TRBJ2-1; 13 nucleotides agree with TRBD2. Germline loops: CDR1 SGHAT, CDR2 FQDESV (reference sequence). The CDR3 extends over 18 amino acids. The trim removed 5 bases at V and 4 bases at J, leaving 11 bases unmatched. In DNA form, the CDR3 reads TGTGCCAGCAGCCTGACTAGCGGGGGGCGGCGAATTTACAATGAGCAGTTCTTC. Its protein product is CASSLTSGGRRIYNEQFF.

This clonotype appeared many times. The genes are TRBV28 and TRBJ2-3; D call uncertain. CDR3 length: 11 amino acids. Germline V gene sequence: CDR1 MDHEN, CDR2 SYDVKM. Trimming shortened V by 6 bases and J by 2 bases, and 3 bases separated the two germline ends. The CDR3 coding sequence is TGTGCCAGCAGCCCCACAGATACGCAGTATTTT. Translated: CASSPTDTQYF.

The V and J genes are TRBV12-3 or TRBV12-4 and TRBJ1-1, with 8 bases identical to TRBD1. Trimming at V came to 6 bases and at J to 12 bases, leaving 6 bases not matched to a gene. The CDR3 runs 11 residues. The CDR3: CASSLQGGTFF. CDR3 sequence (DNA): TGTGCCAGCAGCTTACAGGGGGGAACTTTCTTT.

The chain combines TRBV12-5 with TRBJ2-1; D gene uncertain. The germline V gene has CDR1 LGHNT and CDR2 FRNRAP. V was clipped by 1 base and J by 9 bases, with 7 bases between them. The CDR3 consists of 12 residues. The CDR3 DNA is TGTGCTAGTGGTTTGGATTTGGGTGAGCAGTTCTTC. Its translation: CASGLDLGEQFF.

The genes are TRBV5-5 and TRBJ2-3, with 9 nucleotides matching TRBD2. The V segment lost 4 bases and the J segment 0 bases; nucleotides outside the gene matches: 12. The CDR3 length is 18 residues. Germline values: CDR1 SGHKS, CDR2 YYEKEE (reference sequence). CDR3 region: CASSTRLAELTSTDTQYF. The CDR3, as DNA: TGTGCCAGCAGCACCCGACTAGCGGAGTTAACTAGCACAGATACGCAGTATTTT.

The chain carries TRBV7-2 and TRBJ1-5, with a weak D call TRBD1 (5 bases). CDR1 and CDR2 from the germline V gene are SGHTA and FQGNSA. This CDR3 has 15 residues. The V end was cut by 5 bases, the J end by 3 bases, with 14 bases between. The CDR3 region has the DNA TGTGCCAGCAGCCCCATGGGCAGGGTCAATCAGCCCCAGCATTTT. As protein: CASSPMGRVNQPQHF.

Only a few counts were recorded for this clonotype. The V and J genes are TRBV7-3 and TRBJ2-3, with D perhaps matching TRBD1 (6 bases). This CDR3 is built from 14 residues. V dropped 5 bases and J dropped 6 bases, with 15 bases sitting between them. The germline CDR1 and CDR2 sequences are SGHTA and FQGTGA. The CDR3 reads CASSTGPQGDTQYF. Here the CDR3 DNA reads TGTGCCAGCAGCACCGGGCCCCAGGGGGATACGCAGTATTTT.

The J gene is TRBJ2-7, the V gene TRBV20-1, with 13 bases aligning to TRBD2. This CDR3 has 16 residues. In germline, CDR1 is DFQATT, CDR2 SNEGSKA (reference sequence). The V gene end was trimmed by 5 bases and the J gene end by 0 bases; junction bases not matched to a gene: 7. CDR3 nucleotide sequence: TGCAGTGCTGGCGGGACTAGCGGGAAGAGCTCCTACGAGCAGTACGTC. Amino acids: CSAGGTSGKSSYEQYV.

This clonotype was picked up a small number of times. The rearrangement links TRBV27 to TRBJ1-2; 7 positions match TRBD1. The V segment lost 3 bases and the J segment 4 bases; nucleotides outside the gene matches: 2. CDR3 size: 13 residues. Per the germline V gene, CDR1 is MNHEY and CDR2 is SMNVEV (reference sequence). The CDR3 sequence: CASSFEGAYGYTF. The DNA of the CDR3 is TGTGCCAGCAGTTTTGAGGGGGCCTATGGCTACACCTTC.

This clonotype occurred many times. The rearrangement joins TRBV7-2 to TRBJ2-7; 10 bases agree with TRBD2. Germline CDR1 SGHTA, CDR2 FQGNSA. The CDR3 is made up of 15 amino acids. J was trimmed by 3 bases and V by 4 bases; bases with no gene match: 6. The CDR3 DNA follows: TGTGCCAGCAGCTCCCAAGCGGGGGGGAACTACGAGCAGTACGTC. Translated, it gives CASSSQAGGNYEQYV.

This clonotype showed up many times. The chain joins TRBV11-2 to TRBJ1-6; 7 positions match TRBD1. Germline V CDR1 and CDR2: SGHAT, FQNNGV. The CDR3 runs 18 residues. The ends lost 2 bases at V and 3 bases at J; junction bases unmatched: 10. The CDR3 region has the DNA TGTGCCAGCAGCTTAAGAGGGGACAGATCTTACTATAATTCACCCCTCCACTTT. Translated, it gives CASSLRGDRSYYNSPLHF.

This clonotype was detected ten times or more. Here the CDR3 reads CASSFQGAFGELFF. In DNA, the CDR3 is TGTGCCAGCAGTTTTCAGGGGGCTTTCGGGGAGCTGTTTTTT. The chain recombines TRBV27 with TRBJ2-2; 8 bases are a match to TRBD1. V shed 3 bases and J 7 bases; nucleotides not matched to a gene: 4. Germline CDR1 is MNHEY and CDR2 is SMNVEV (reference sequence). The CDR3 spans 14 residues.

This chain uses TRBV5-1 with TRBJ2-6, with D unresolved. The CDR3 is made up of 16 amino acids. V gave up 0 bases and J gave up 2 bases, with 9 bases separating them. CDR1 and CDR2 from the germline V gene are SGHRS and YFSETQ. The CDR3 DNA reads as TGCGCCAGCAGCTTGGCCGGGTTTGCTGGGGCCAACGTCCTGACTTTC. Amino acids: CASSLAGFAGANVLTF.

Only a few counts were recorded for this clonotype. The rearrangement joins TRBV5-1 to TRBJ2-1, with 7 bases identical to TRBD2. The CDR3 contains 14 residues. Germline V gene data show CDR1 as SGHRS and CDR2 as YFSETQ. V trimming: 3 bases; J trimming: 2 bases; junction bases outside the gene matches: 2. The CDR3 nucleotides are TGCGCCAGCAGCTCGGGGGGAACCTACAATGAGCAGTTCTTC. Amino acid sequence: CASSSGGTYNEQFF.

There are a few counts of this clonotype. The rearrangement links TRBV10-2 to TRBJ2-3, with TRBD2 matching 9 bases. Germline assignment: CDR1 WSHSY and CDR2 SAAADI. The CDR3 covers 15 residues. V trimming: 6 bases; J trimming: 5 bases; junction bases outside the gene matches: 9. CDR3 in DNA: TGCGCCAGCAGGCATACTAGCGGGTTAGAAGATACGCAGTATTTT. Its protein product is CASRHTSGLEDTQYF.

In its sample, this clonotype was seen a few times. The chain uses TRBV5-1 and TRBJ2-5; D is uncertain. CDR3 size: 13 residues. The V gene's germline CDR1 is SGHRS and CDR2 YFSETQ. V was cut by 0 bases and J by 1 base, with 4 bases left in between. The CDR3, as DNA: TGCGCCAGCAGCTTGGAAACCCAAGAGACCCAGTACTTC. Its translation is CASSLETQETQYF.